One sample yielded the 20 T cell receptor beta chains listed below, sequenced in a study of beta chain features in type 1 diabetes (dated by TCRdb to between 2018 and 2020). The method was the immunoSEQ multiplex PCR assay. All of the isolated RNA was reverse transcribed with the High Capacity cDNA Reverse Transcription Kit, so expressed TCRB transcripts were sequenced. As stored in TCRdb, this immuneACCESS dataset retains in-frame rearrangements with V and J assigned. A fraction of the clones does not appear; measured against another copy, unresolved V genes explain less than half of the discrepancy, and the remainder lacks a known reason. For this sample there are around 170,000 clones; 9% to 10% appear just once. About 2.1% of the sample goes to the ten largest clones. The material sequenced was central memory CD4+ T cells from blood. These receptors were collected from a woman aged 18-30 years in good health.

This clone was found a few times. The rearrangement joins TRBV10-3 to TRBJ2-2; perhaps TRBD2 as D (5 bases). The CDR3 covers 14 residues. Germline V gene lookup returns CDR1 ENHRY and CDR2 SYGVKD. V lost 3 bases and J 5 bases, leaving 10 bases between the germline ends. This chain's CDR3 is CAISDSPGTGELFF. The CDR3 DNA is TGTGCCATCAGTGACAGCCCGGGGACCGGGGAGCTGTTTTTT.

Only a few counts were recorded for this clone. The rearrangement joins TRBV7-3 to TRBJ1-2; 9 nucleotides line up with TRBD1. V was pared by 2 bases and J by 0 bases, with 7 bases of the junction left unmatched. The CDR3 contains 17 residues. Germline assignment: CDR1 SGHTA and CDR2 FQGTGA. CDR3 sequence (DNA): TGTGCCAGCAGCTTAGTCGGGACAGGGACTACTAACTATGGCTACACCTTC. Residues: CASSLVGTGTTNYGYTF.

This clone was detected a few times. V and J are TRBV15 and TRBJ1-2, with 10 positions matching TRBD1. Per the germline V gene, CDR1 is LNHNV and CDR2 is YYDKDF (reference sequence). After removal of 1 base from V and 8 bases from J, the junction contained 7 bases not matched to a gene. CDR3 size: 15 residues. CDR3 coding DNA: TGTGCCACCAGCAGAGCCATTGGACAGGGGGGAGGCTACACCTTC. Translating gives CATSRAIGQGGGYTF. Together with reference TRBV15 and TRBJ1-2, the CDR3 gives the full variable domain: DAMVIQNPRYQVTQFGKPVTLSCSQTLNHNVMYWYQQKSSQAPKLLFHYYDKDFNNEADTPDNFQSRRPNTSFCFLDIRSPGLGDTAMYLCATSRAIGQGGGYTFGSGTRLTVV.

The rearrangement uses TRBV7-9 and TRBJ2-7; D possibly corresponds to TRBD1 (7 bases). The CDR3 covers 13 residues. Per the germline V gene, CDR1 is SEHNR and CDR2 is FQNEAQ (reference sequence). V lost 5 bases to trimming and J lost 11 bases, with 19 bases between them. DNA for the CDR3: TGTGCCAGCAGCCGAGCTCAGGGGGGAATGGAGTACTTC. Protein sequence: CASSRAQGGMEYF. The full variable domain, in which reference TRBV7-9 and TRBJ2-7 provide the parts outside the CDR3, is DTGVSQNPRHKITKRGQNVTFRCDPISEHNRLYWYRQTLGQGPEFLTYFQNEAQLEKSRLLSDRFSAERPKGSFSTLEIQRTEQGDSAMYLCASSRAQGGMEYFGPGTRLTVT.

This clone was seen more than once but under ten times. The chain is built from TRBV9 and TRBJ2-6; 9 nucleotides line up with TRBD2. Germline CDR1 and CDR2: SGDLS and YYNGEE. There are 18 residues in the CDR3. J was trimmed by 2 bases and V by 0 bases; bases with no gene match: 6. The CDR3 nucleotides are TGTGCCAGCAGCGTAGGGGCTAGCGGGGCTGCTGGGGCCAACGTCCTGACTTTC. Its translation: CASSVGASGAAGANVLTF. Drawing the rest from reference TRBV9 and TRBJ2-6, the complete variable domain is DSGVTQTPKHLITATGQRVTLRCSPRSGDLSVYWYQQSLDQGLQFLIQYYNGEERAKGNILERFSAQQFPDLHSELNLSSLELGDSALYFCASSVGASGAAGANVLTFGAGSRLTVL.

The J gene is TRBJ1-2, the V gene TRBV6-1, with 9 nucleotides matching TRBD1. This CDR3 comprises 15 residues. Germline V lookup: CDR1 MNHNS, CDR2 SASEGT. The V and J ends lost 4 bases and 3 bases, in that order; junction bases with no gene match: 6. CDR3 DNA: TGTGCCAGCAGTGGGCGGCGGACAGGGGACTATGGCTACACCTTC. It codes for CASSGRRTGDYGYTF.

This sequence joins TRBV11-2 and TRBJ2-1; TRBD1 agrees at 9 bases. This CDR3 is built from 15 residues. V gave up 1 base and J gave up 4 bases; unmatched junction bases: 2. From germline, CDR1 is SGHAT and CDR2 FQNNGV. CDR3 loop: CASSLGQGGYNEQFF. CDR3 coding DNA: TGTGCCAGCAGCTTAGGACAGGGGGGTTACAATGAGCAGTTCTTC.

Many counts were recorded for this clone. The chain recombines TRBV5-1 with TRBJ2-5, with 7 bases matching TRBD1. This CDR3 comprises 15 residues. The germline CDR1 and CDR2 sequences are SGHRS and YFSETQ. Trimming took 1 base from V and 3 from J; bases not matched to a gene: 6. The CDR3 region is CASSLRPGQKETQYF. CDR3 nucleotide sequence: TGCGCCAGCAGCTTGAGACCGGGACAGAAAGAGACCCAGTACTTC.

This sequence joins TRBV21-1 and TRBJ2-7; no check of the table's D call, TRBD2, against the DNA was made. TRBV21-1 counts as a pseudogene. CDR3 length: 17 amino acids. CDR3 protein: CASSKDESGGASYEQYF. CDR3 sequence (DNA): TGTGCCAGCAGCAAAGACGAGAGCGGGGGCGCTTCCTACGAGCAGTACTTC.

The sample holds a few counts of this clone. The chain joins TRBV5-1 to TRBJ2-1; D unresolved. The V and J ends lost 1 base and 0 bases respectively, with 8 bases between them. Germline V gene sequence: CDR1 SGHRS, CDR2 YFSETQ. The CDR3 is made up of 15 amino acids. The CDR3 DNA follows: TGCGCCAGCAGCTTGAGTAGCTTCTCCTACAATGAGCAGTTCTTC. Translated, it gives CASSLSSFSYNEQFF.

The chain has TRBV5-4 and TRBJ2-1, with TRBD2 as a possible D gene (7 bases). From germline, CDR1 is SGHNT and CDR2 YYREEE (reference sequence). The germline V and J ends were trimmed by 4 bases and 7 bases, with 15 bases remaining between them. This CDR3 has 14 amino acids. This CDR3 reads CASSGGGRANEQFF. In DNA, the CDR3 is TGTGCCAGCAGCGGGGGGGGCAGGGCTAATGAGCAGTTCTTC.

This clone was recorded a few times. This same CDR3 is encoded by further DNA sequences in the sample. V is TRBV29-1 and J is TRBJ2-7; possible D gene TRBD1, 6 bases. Germline V lookup: CDR1 SQVTM, CDR2 ANQGSEA. This CDR3 spans 11 amino acids. V was cut by 3 bases and J by 6 bases, with 9 bases left in between. The CDR3 is CSVDRGSEQYF. The DNA for the CDR3 is TGCAGCGTTGACAGGGGTAGCGAGCAGTACTTC.

The table lists this clone with a few counts. This sequence joins TRBV5-1 and TRBJ1-2, with 11 positions matching TRBD1. V shed 4 bases and J 4 bases; nucleotides not matched to a gene: 9. This CDR3 spans 16 amino acids. Germline values: CDR1 SGHRS, CDR2 YFSETQ. CDR3 in DNA: TGCGCCAGCAGCCTCGGAAGCGGGACAGGGGGCTATGGCTACACCTTC. It translates to CASSLGSGTGGYGYTF.

The chain carries TRBV7-2 and TRBJ2-3, with 11 nucleotides matching TRBD1. J was trimmed by 2 bases and V by 5 bases; bases with no gene match: 3. CDR3 size: 15 residues. Germline CDR1 SGHTA, CDR2 FQGNSA. CDR3 protein: CASSPGQGDTDTQYF. The DNA for the CDR3 is TGTGCCAGCAGCCCGGGACAGGGGGACACAGATACGCAGTATTTT.

This clone has only a few counts. The chain joins TRBV19 to TRBJ2-1; D is perhaps TRBD2 (7 bases). The CDR3 sequence is 14 residues long. Deletions cut 5 bases from V and 2 bases from J, with 10 bases between. Germline CDR1 LNHDA, CDR2 SQIVND (reference sequence). This CDR3 is CASSAGATYNEQFF. CDR3 nucleotide sequence: TGTGCCAGTAGTGCGGGGGCCACCTACAATGAGCAGTTCTTC.

The sample holds a few counts of this clone. The V and J genes are TRBV18 and TRBJ1-1; possibly TRBD1 for D (5 bases). The CDR3 spans 13 residues. CDR1 KGHSH and CDR2 LQKENI come from the germline V gene. The V gene lost 6 bases and the J gene lost 0 bases, with 8 bases spanning the gap. In nucleotides, the CDR3 is TGTGCCAGCTCGTCGACAGTGAACACTGAAGCTTTCTTT. Its protein is CASSSTVNTEAFF. The full variable domain, in which reference TRBV18 and TRBJ1-1 provide the parts outside the CDR3, is NAGVMQNPRHLVRRRGQEARLRCSPMKGHSHVYWYRQLPEEGLKFMVYLQKENIIDESGMPKERFSAEFPKEGPSILRIQQVVRGDSAAYFCASSSTVNTEAFFGQGTRLTVV.

This clone was picked up a small number of times. V and J are TRBV29-1 and TRBJ2-7, with D tentatively TRBD2 (6 bases). Germline CDR1 and CDR2: SQVTM and ANQGSEA. The CDR3 is 12 residues long. Between the trimmed V and J ends, which lost 6 bases and 0 bases, there was a span of 9 bases. The chain's CDR3 is CSVGGASYEQYF. DNA for the CDR3: TGCAGCGTGGGCGGGGCCTCCTACGAGCAGTACTTC.

V gene TRBV6-6 combines with J gene TRBJ2-7, with 7 bases aligning to TRBD1. CDR3 length: 15 residues. Germline CDR1 reads MNHNY; CDR2 reads SVGAGI (reference sequence). V gave up 4 bases and J gave up 5 bases; unmatched junction bases: 11. CDR3 residues: CASSLIGQVVHEQYF. The CDR3 DNA follows: TGTGCCAGCAGTTTGATAGGACAGGTAGTCCACGAGCAGTACTTC.

V is TRBV6-5 and J is TRBJ2-1; 9 bases are a match to TRBD1. After removal of 10 bases from V and 6 bases from J, the junction contained 13 bases not matched to a gene. The CDR3 runs 15 residues. CDR1 and CDR2 from the germline V gene are MNHEY and SVGAGI. CDR3 DNA sequence: TGTGCCACTTCGCCTGACAGGGGGGTTGGCAATGAGCAGTTCTTC. It is translated as CATSPDRGVGNEQFF.

The chain joins TRBV7-2 to TRBJ2-3; 7 bases are a match to TRBD2. Trimming cost V 3 bases and J 7 bases; bases outside gene matches: 10. This CDR3 region has 15 residues. Germline CDR1 is SGHTA and CDR2 is FQGNSA. CDR3 region: CASSLAGAIRNTQYF. The DNA for the CDR3 is TGTGCCAGCAGCTTGGCGGGAGCGATTCGAAATACGCAGTATTTT. Full variable domain (missing parts from reference TRBV7-2 and TRBJ2-3): GAGVSQSPSNKVTEKGKDVELRCDPISGHTALYWYRQSLGQGLEFLIYFQGNSAPDKSGLPSDRFSAERTGGSVSTLTIQRTQQEDSAVYLCASSLAGAIRNTQYFGPGTRLTVL.